Described below is a single TCR beta chain sequence and its context. Its binding antigen is unknown. No much larger clonotype is one base removed from it; base qualities were not supplied. The trial excluded patients who had a history of autoimmune disease or who were on systemic immunosuppression. Peripheral blood for TCR sequencing was drawn from every dose cohort at baseline, at cycle 4 day 1 and at cycle 7 day 1. Samples came from an open-label, multicenter, first-in-human phase I dose-escalation trial of ivuxolimab. Adults with locally advanced or metastatic melanoma, renal cell carcinoma, hepatocellular carcinoma or head and neck squamous cell carcinoma were enrolled in the trial. Before TCR sequencing, CD4+ T cells and CD8+ T cells were sorted from peripheral blood as separate populations. CDR1 and CDR2 (MDHEN, SYDVKM) derive from the germline V gene. V sheds 8 bases and J sheds 4 bases, leaving 9 bases between their ends. There are 12 amino acids in the CDR3, from cysteine to phenylalanine inclusive. Just the 36-base CDR3 DNA is kept, in frame starting at base 1.

This entry is derived from a study of OX40 agonist ivuxolimab in advanced cancers. As for the study more broadly: Ivuxolimab was an agonistic, fully human IgG2 monoclonal antibody directed against OX40 (CD134), a costimulatory receptor. Intravenous ivuxolimab was administered to patients every 2 weeks at six dose levels: 0.01, 0.1, 0.3, 1.5, 3 and 10 mg/kg. Among the 50 to 55 dose-escalation patients, approximately 20 had hepatocellular carcinoma, roughly 15 melanoma, 9 renal cell carcinoma and 9 head and neck cancer. The dose-escalation cohort was approximately 83% male with a mean age of approximately 59 years, ranging from 23 to 79. Patients were allowed to have had prior anti-PD-1, anti-PD-L1 or anti-CTLA-4 therapy, and 40% of the dose-escalation patients had been treated with checkpoint inhibitors. Partial responses occurred in three dose-escalation patients: two with cutaneous melanoma and one with hepatocellular carcinoma. The purpose of peripheral TCRbeta sequencing was to test whether ivuxolimab changed TCR sequence diversity and led to clonal T-cell expansion. The paper covers the monotherapy dose-escalation part of the phase I ivuxolimab trial, which included N ≈ 50 patients.

For sequencing of the TCRbeta CDR3 region, genomic DNA was extracted from the sorted cells. TCRbeta CDR3 regions were sequenced using the immunoSEQ Assay. The source is immuneACCESS, and TCRdb retained only in-frame sequences with V and J called. Part of the clones is not carried over; for the studies checked, unresolved V genes explain less than half of this, and the remainder is unexplained. Recorded for this sample are tens of thousands of clones; around nine tenths of them occurred a single time. The top ten hold approximately 0.79% of the sample. Broad study findings and their caveats: Clonal expansion of both CD4+ and CD8+ blood T cells was observed from baseline to week 6 at doses 0.1 to 3.0 mg/kg. Low levels of normalized T-cell clonal expansion were also seen in some patients who did not respond. The antigen specificity of the clonally expanded peripheral T cells was not determined. After ivuxolimab, more expanded clones were found on average in CD8+ T cells than in CD4+ T cells. In partial responders in the 0.1-3.0 mg/kg groups, normalized peripheral clonal expansion was found to be among the lowest, especially among CD8+ T cells.

The sequence came from an adult with an advanced solid tumor such as melanoma, head and neck, liver or kidney cancer. The sequences come from CD4+ or CD8+ T cells sorted from blood, collected in a trial of the OX40 agonist ivuxolimab. In this chain, TRBV28 is recombined with TRBJ1-3, with the D gene uncertain. The sequenced DNA is TGTGCCAGCCAACTGAAAGGAAACACCATATATTTT. It translates as CASQLKGNTIYF. Where the CDR3 stops, the reference TRBV28 and TRBJ1-3 genes take over; the full variable domain is DVKVTQSSRYLVKRTGEKVFLECVQDMDHENMFWYRQDPGLGLRLIYFSYDVKMKEKGDIPEGYSVSREKKERFSLILESASTNQTSMYLCASQLKGNTIYFGEGSWLTVV.